This TCR beta chain was documented in a study of blood T cells in healthy people across ages. Study in general: When template switching was applied, about one barcoded beta molecule was captured per two T cells. Study outcomes and limitations: Both naive CD4+ cell counts and diversity were greater in long-lived donors than in aged donors. Age brought a roughly linear fall in TCR beta diversity measured per million T cells. It was not possible, with unsorted PBMCs, to conclusively compare naive and antigen-experienced cells.

CDR1 is SQVTM, CDR2 ANQGSEA, per germline. Trimming pared 3 bases from V and 4 bases from J, leaving 23 bases between. The length of the CDR3 is 17 residues. Together with a sample-barcoded 5' primer, a J-beta primer mix was included in a second PCR lasting about 7 to 11 cycles. From the 5' RACE reads, TCRdb called clonotypes with MiXCR, one entry per CDR3 protein. The sample holds over 1,300,000 distinct CDR3 sequences, 45% to 70% seen once. Remarks on this clonotype: Its antigen is as yet unknown.

The genes are TRBV29-1 and TRBJ2-3; a weak D match, TRBD2 (6 bases). Material for sequencing was blood. The sequence came from a man aged 18 to 35 in good health. This CDR3 reads CSVDGRASEGGADTQYF. DNA for the CDR3: TGCAGCGTTGATGGAAGGGCTAGTGAGGGAGGCGCAGATACGCAGTATTTT.